Given below is one TCR beta chain in context. Antigen: not known. Pooled in the analysis were second doses at about 4 or about 12 weeks. Generated by immunoSEQ multiplex PCR, the TCRdb table keeps only in-frame clones and is missing some. The sample contains around 110,000 clones, almost 95% of which appear only once. This CDR3 is built from 12 residues. V lost 4 bases to trimming and J lost 6 bases, with 7 bases between them. Germline CDR1 is LNHDA and CDR2 is SQIVND (reference sequence). This specimen comes from a study of T cell responses to AZD1222 COVID-19 vaccine. The study's findings and limits: In a largely white British group with more females than males, clonal diversity was possibly underestimated. A reported finding is that nearly half of spike-specific TCRs target unmutated variant regions.

The material sequenced was peripheral blood, taken 28 days after the second AZD1222 dose. The rearrangement joins TRBV19 to TRBJ1-5; no clear D gene. The source of this sequence is an adult who received the AZD1222 COVID-19 vaccine. CDR3 sequence: CASSTPFQPQHF. The CDR3 bases are TGTGCCAGTAGTACGCCCTTTCAGCCCCAGCATTTT.